A single sample gave rise to the 27 T cell receptor beta chains below, sequenced in a study of blood T cells in healthy people across ages. The second PCR ran 7 to 11 cycles with a sample-barcoded 5' primer and J-beta primers. TCRdb re-called the 5' RACE reads with MiXCR, one entry per CDR3 protein. The table has 800,000 to 1,000,000 distinct CDR3 sequences, 48% seen once; the top ten hold over 10%. The sequenced sample consisted of blood. The source of these receptors is a man aged 25-40 years in good health.

This clonotype was counted at least ten times. The V gene is TRBV27, the J gene TRBJ2-1, with a possible D match to TRBD2 (7 bases). The CDR3 totals 15 residues. Germline CDR1 and CDR2: MNHEY and SMNVEV (reference sequence). The ends were cut back, 4 bases at V and 1 base at J, with 11 bases in the middle. The DNA for the CDR3 is TGTGCCAGCAGTTCCGGGGGGCCTTCCTACAATGAGCAGTTCTTC. Translation gives CASSSGGPSYNEQFF.

The rearrangement uses TRBV10-3 and TRBJ2-3; D is ambiguous. The CDR3 spans 15 residues. Between the trimmed V and J ends, which lost 0 bases and 2 bases, there was a span of 9 bases. Germline values: CDR1 ENHRY, CDR2 SYGVKD. CDR3 protein: CAISESGPTTDTQYF. CDR3 nucleotides: TGTGCCATCAGTGAGTCAGGACCTACCACAGATACGCAGTATTTT.

This sequence joins TRBV10-3 and TRBJ2-3; tentative D call: TRBD2 (6 bases). Germline CDR1 is ENHRY and CDR2 is SYGVKD. The CDR3 consists of 16 residues. Between the trimmed V and J ends, which lost 0 bases and 12 bases, there was a span of 22 bases. The CDR3 region is CAISESRRGSTGTQYF. In DNA, the CDR3 is TGTGCCATCAGTGAGTCGAGACGGGGGAGCACAGGTACACAGTATTTT.

This rearrangement joins TRBV11-3 to TRBJ2-5; D remains unclear. CDR3 size: 16 residues. V was clipped by 5 bases and J by 5 bases, with 21 bases between them. Germline V gene data show CDR1 as SGHNT and CDR2 as YENEEA. Written as DNA, the CDR3 is TGTGCCAGCAGCGAGGTCACCGGGTCCCTTAGGGAGACCCAGTACTTC. Encoded protein: CASSEVTGSLRETQYF. The full variable domain, rest sourced from reference TRBV11-3 and TRBJ2-5, is EAGVVQSPRYKIIEKKQPVAFWCNPISGHNTLYWYLQNLGQGPELLIRYENEEAVDDSQLPKDRFSAERLKGVDSTLKIQPAELGDSAVYLCASSEVTGSLRETQYFGPGTRLLVL.

This chain uses TRBV7-8 with TRBJ1-1; TRBD1 might be the D (6 bases). Trimming removed 1 base at V and 5 bases at J, with 17 bases between. The CDR3 totals 16 residues. CDR1 and CDR2 (germline): SGHVS, FQNEAQ. The CDR3 coding sequence is TGTGCCAGCAGCTTAGGGATTGTCGGAGGGGGAACTGAAGCTTTCTTT. As protein: CASSLGIVGGGTEAFF.

This clonotype was seen only a few times. The genes are TRBV29-1 and TRBJ2-2; no clear D gene. This CDR3 spans 10 amino acids. CDR1 SQVTM and CDR2 ANQGSEA come from the germline V gene. V dropped 4 bases and J dropped 4 bases, with 1 base sitting between them. The chain's CDR3 is CSVVTGELFF. In DNA, the CDR3 is TGCAGCGTTGTCACCGGGGAGCTGTTTTTT.

The sample holds one count of this clonotype. This may stem from a read error, because a much larger clone lies one nucleotide away. The chain is built from TRBV7-2 and TRBJ2-7; D remains unclear. V shed 3 bases and J shed 2 bases, with 8 bases lying between them. The CDR3 runs to 13 residues. CDR1 and CDR2 from the germline V gene are SGHTA and FQGNSA. The CDR3 sequence: CASSLYSPYEQYF. The CDR3 coding sequence is TGTGCCAGCAGCTTGTACAGCCCCTACGAGCAGTACTTC.

This clonotype turned up a few times. This chain uses TRBV20-1 with TRBJ2-1; D might be TRBD2 (6 bases). This CDR3 has 17 amino acids. The V and J ends lost 1 base and 1 base respectively, with 17 bases between them. Germline V CDR1 and CDR2: DFQATT, SNEGSKA (reference sequence). CDR3 DNA sequence: TGCAGTGCTAGAGGACCCTTTTGGAGGGTATCCTACAATGAGCAGTTCTTC. Protein product: CSARGPFWRVSYNEQFF.

As concerns this clonotype: With a much larger clone just one base away, this may be a read error. This chain links TRBV9 with TRBJ2-3; D tentatively reads TRBD1 or TRBD2 (5 bases each). There are 16 residues in the CDR3. Per the germline V gene, CDR1 is SGDLS and CDR2 is YYNGEE. CDR3 protein: CTSSVWGTPSTDTQYF. The CDR3 nucleotides read TGTACCAGCAGCGTATGGGGGACCCCTAGCACAGATACGCAGTATTTT.

The genes are TRBV28 and TRBJ2-5; 7 bases line up with TRBD2. Matching the DNA end better, TRBJ2-7 makes the J call doubtful. CDR3 length: 14 residues. Germline loops: CDR1 MDHEN, CDR2 SYDVKM. The CDR3 reads CASSRGGVGSEQYF. CDR3 bases: TGTGCCAGCAGTCGCGGGGGAGTGGGCAGCGAGCAGTACTTC.

V and J are TRBV7-3 and TRBJ1-6; D not resolved. The CDR3 totals 13 residues. CDR1 and CDR2 from the germline V gene are SGHTA and FQGTGA. Trimming took 11 bases from V and 13 from J, leaving 21 bases between them. The CDR3 is CAPSLREPFPLHF. The CDR3 coding sequence is TGTGCCCCCTCTTTGAGGGAACCTTTTCCCCTCCACTTT.

The chain recombines TRBV9 with TRBJ2-4, with 8 nucleotides matching TRBD1. This CDR3 has 18 amino acids. Germline V gene data show CDR1 as SGDLS and CDR2 as YYNGEE. J gave up 4 bases and V 1 base, and 13 bases lay outside the gene matches. Here the CDR3 reads CASSVTPGAGGEKNIQYF. DNA of the CDR3: TGTGCCAGCAGCGTAACCCCAGGGGCAGGGGGCGAGAAAAACATTCAGTACTTC.

CDR3 sequence (DNA): TGTGCCAGCAGTGTACCGGGACTAGGGACTGATACGCAGTATTTT. Encoded protein: CASSVPGLGTDTQYF. The chain is built from TRBV28 and TRBJ2-3, with 8 nucleotides matching TRBD2. CDR1 is MDHEN, CDR2 SYDVKM, per germline. The V gene end was trimmed by 5 bases and the J gene end by 6 bases; junction bases not matched to a gene: 10. This CDR3 is 15 amino acids long.

The chain recombines TRBV2 with TRBJ2-1, with 7 positions matching TRBD1. The V gene's germline CDR1 is SNHLY and CDR2 FYNNEI. V lost 7 bases, J lost 8 bases, and 8 bases stayed unmatched. This CDR3 has 13 residues. The DNA for the CDR3 is TGTGCCAGCAACCGAGACAGGGTCGATGAGCAGTTCTTC. Protein: CASNRDRVDEQFF. Combining the CDR3 with reference TRBV2 and TRBJ2-1 gives the whole variable domain EPEVTQTPSHQVTQMGQEVILRCVPISNHLYFYWYRQILGQKVEFLVSFYNNEISEKSEIFDDQFSVERPDGSNFTLKIRSTKLEDSAMYFCASNRDRVDEQFFGPGTRLTVL.

This chain links TRBV29-1 with TRBJ2-1, with D possibly being TRBD1 or TRBD2 (6 bases each). CDR3 size: 15 residues. Trimming cost V 7 bases and J 2 bases, with 18 bases left between them. Germline CDR1 and CDR2: SQVTM and ANQGSEA. The CDR3 spells CSAPPPGAAYNEQFF. The CDR3, as DNA: TGCAGCGCCCCGCCCCCGGGGGCAGCCTACAATGAGCAGTTCTTC.

The rearrangement uses TRBV4-2 and TRBJ2-5; possible D gene TRBD1, 6 bases. The V gene's germline CDR1 is LGHNA and CDR2 YNFKEQ. The CDR3 consists of 15 residues. V was shortened by 0 bases and J by 5 bases, with 13 bases between the two germline ends. The CDR3 spells CASSQDGRGGETQYF. The CDR3 nucleotides are TGTGCCAGCAGCCAAGATGGCAGGGGCGGCGAGACCCAGTACTTC.

This chain uses TRBV3-1 with TRBJ2-5, with 7 nucleotides matching TRBD2. The CDR3 spans 15 residues. V lost 0 bases and J lost 4; bases outside the gene matches: 5. Germline V CDR1 and CDR2: LGHDT, YNNKEL (reference sequence). This CDR3 is CASSQETGRRETQYF. The CDR3 DNA follows: TGTGCCAGCAGCCAAGAAACCGGGAGGCGAGAGACCCAGTACTTC.

The chain employs TRBV11-3 and TRBJ1-3; no clear D. The CDR3 is made up of 14 amino acids. Germline V gene lookup returns CDR1 SGHNT and CDR2 YENEEA. Deletions cut 5 bases from V and 0 bases from J, with 8 bases between. CDR3 sequence: CASSPDGSGNTIYF. The CDR3 bases are TGTGCCAGCAGCCCGGACGGCTCTGGAAACACCATATATTTT.

This clonotype was found a few times. V usage is TRBV12-3 or TRBV12-4 and J usage is TRBJ1-4; TRBD1 matches at 7 bases. This CDR3 has 16 amino acids. V lost 6 bases, J lost 5 bases, and 12 bases stayed unmatched. This CDR3 reads CASSQGWDSANEKLFF. Here the CDR3 DNA reads TGTGCCAGCAGCCAGGGGTGGGACAGCGCCAATGAAAAACTGTTTTTT.

This rearrangement joins TRBV7-2 to TRBJ2-7; 10 bases line up with TRBD2. The CDR3 length is 14 residues. After removal of 3 bases from V and 4 bases from J, the junction contained 3 bases not matched to a gene. Germline-derived CDR1 and CDR2 are SGHTA and FQGNSA. The CDR3 region is CASSFERGGYEQYF. The CDR3 DNA reads as TGTGCCAGCAGCTTCGAGCGGGGGGGTTACGAGCAGTACTTC.

The chain carries TRBV30 and TRBJ2-1; 7 bases match TRBD1. The CDR3 sequence is 13 residues long. After removal of 3 bases from V and 2 bases from J, the junction contained 1 base not matched to a gene. Germline loops: CDR1 GTSNPN, CDR2 SVGIG (reference sequence). CDR3 sequence: CAWSGQAYNEQFF. DNA for the CDR3: TGTGCCTGGAGCGGACAGGCCTACAATGAGCAGTTCTTC.

The chain employs TRBV29-1 and TRBJ2-2, with TRBD2 identical over 9 bases. The CDR3 totals 15 residues. V dropped 0 bases and J dropped 7; count of bases not matched to a gene: 6. The germline V gene encodes CDR1 SQVTM and CDR2 ANQGSEA. CDR3 in amino acids: CSVEERGGRVGELFF. CDR3 in DNA: TGCAGCGTTGAAGAGCGGGGGGGCCGGGTCGGGGAGCTGTTTTTT.

This rearrangement joins TRBV4-1 to TRBJ1-1, with D unclear. CDR1 and CDR2 (germline): MGHRA, YSYEKL. The CDR3 has 15 residues. With 3 bases removed from V and 0 bases from J, the gap between germline ends came to 11 bases. In DNA form, the CDR3 reads TGCGCCAGCAGCCAGTCCCCGGGTATGAACACTGAAGCTTTCTTT. The encoded protein is CASSQSPGMNTEAFF.

This sequence joins TRBV7-2 and TRBJ1-3; no definite D call. The CDR3 runs 17 residues. Germline V gene data show CDR1 as SGHTA and CDR2 as FQGNSA. V was cut by 0 bases and J by 0 bases, with 12 bases left in between. CDR3 sequence: CASSLAFQESSGNTIYF. The CDR3 DNA reads as TGTGCCAGCAGCTTAGCGTTTCAGGAGAGCTCTGGAAACACCATATATTTT.

This chain connects TRBV24-1 to TRBJ2-1; 9 bases map to TRBD2. The germline CDR1 and CDR2 sequences are KGHDR and SFDVKD. V shed 4 bases and J 4 bases; nucleotides not matched to a gene: 4. The CDR3 spans 15 residues. The CDR3, as DNA: TGTGCCACCAGTGACCCGACTAGCGGATACAATGAGCAGTTCTTC. Encoded protein: CATSDPTSGYNEQFF.

A note on this clonotype: One end of the junction varies from germline; a read error may be responsible. The V and J genes are TRBV5-6 and TRBJ2-1, with 7 nucleotides matching TRBD2. The CDR3 runs to 13 residues. The germline V gene encodes CDR1 SGHDT and CDR2 YYEEEE. For the CDR3, the DNA is TGCGCCAGCAGCCTCACTAGCGTCAATGAGCAGTTCTTC. It specifies CASSLTSVNEQFF.

As to this clonotype: Mismatch with germline at one junction end may stem from a read error. This chain joins TRBV29-1 and TRBJ1-2; maybe TRBD1 (5 bases). Germline values: CDR1 SQVTM, CDR2 ANQGSEA. CDR3 length: 12 amino acids. Here the CDR3 DNA reads TGCAGCGTTGTATCAGGGCCCTATGGCTGCACCTTC. Protein sequence: CSVVSGPYGCTF.